This T cell receptor beta chain was observed in a study of shared clonotypes between healthy human individuals. Whole-study results and caveats: In having few donors, the study represented limited genetic and exposure-history diversity.

DNA input for the unsorted PBMC replicate PCRs was about 280 ng, 31,000 or so T cell genomes. With ten immunoSEQ deep assay plates, unsorted PBMC DNA underwent sequencing. Per the original methods: From ImmunoSEQ came sequences covering only the junction and carrying no quality scores, so filtering differed. Assay: immunoSEQ multiplex PCR; the TCRdb copy retains only in-frame clones and omits some. The DNA was the basis for D and trimming; V, J and clone size are from that table. The table lists roughly 490,000 clones, 75% to 85% of them singletons, with 10% to 15% in the top ten. This CDR3 has 15 amino acids. The germline CDR1 and CDR2 sequences are GTSNPN and SVGIG (reference sequence). Germline trimming cut 1 base from V and 4 bases from J; bases unmatched to any gene: 2. In regard to this clone: Its antigen is still unknown.

The chain carries TRBV30 and TRBJ2-1; the match to TRBD2 covers 12 bases. This clonotype was obtained from a middle-aged woman in good health. Some clones in this sample may be carry-over from other donors' samples. The specimen was PBMCs. In DNA form, the CDR3 reads TGTGCCTGGAGTGGCCTAGCGGGAGGGTACAATGAGCAGTTCTTC. Amino acids: CAWSGLAGGYNEQFF. Full variable domain (remainder filled in from reference TRBV30 and TRBJ2-1): SQTIHQWPATLVQPVGSPLSLECTVEGTSNPNLYWYRQAAGRGLQLLFYSVGIGQISSEVPQNLSASRPQDRQFILSSKKLLLSDSGFYLCAWSGLAGGYNEQFFGPGTRLTVL.